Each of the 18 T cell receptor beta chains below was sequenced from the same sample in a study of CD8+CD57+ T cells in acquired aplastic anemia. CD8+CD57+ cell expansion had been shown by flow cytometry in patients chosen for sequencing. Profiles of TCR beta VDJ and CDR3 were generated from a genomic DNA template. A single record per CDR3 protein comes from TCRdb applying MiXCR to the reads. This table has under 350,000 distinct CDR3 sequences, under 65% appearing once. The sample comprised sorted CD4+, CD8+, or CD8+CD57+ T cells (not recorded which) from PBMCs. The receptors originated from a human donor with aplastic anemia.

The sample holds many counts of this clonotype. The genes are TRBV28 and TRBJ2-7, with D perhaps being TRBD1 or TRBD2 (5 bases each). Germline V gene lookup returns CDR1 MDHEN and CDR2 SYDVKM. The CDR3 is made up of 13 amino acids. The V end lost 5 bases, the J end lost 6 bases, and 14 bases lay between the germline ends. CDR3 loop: CASSLGTGIEQYF. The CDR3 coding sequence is TGTGCCAGCAGTCTCGGGACCGGCATCGAGCAGTACTTC. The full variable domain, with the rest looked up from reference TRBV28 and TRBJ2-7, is DVKVTQSSRYLVKRTGEKVFLECVQDMDHENMFWYRQDPGLGLRLIYFSYDVKMKEKGDIPEGYSVSREKKERFSLILESASTNQTSMYLCASSLGTGIEQYFGPGTRLTVT.

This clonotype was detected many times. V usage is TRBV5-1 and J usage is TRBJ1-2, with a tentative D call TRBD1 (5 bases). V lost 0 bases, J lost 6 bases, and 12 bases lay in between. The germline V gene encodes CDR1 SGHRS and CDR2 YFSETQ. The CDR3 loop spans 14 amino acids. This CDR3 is CASSLAGPGDGYTF. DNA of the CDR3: TGCGCCAGCAGCTTGGCGGGGCCGGGGGATGGCTACACCTTC.

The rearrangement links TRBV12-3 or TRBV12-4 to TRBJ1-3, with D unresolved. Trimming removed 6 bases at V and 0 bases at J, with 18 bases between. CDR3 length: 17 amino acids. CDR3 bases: TGTGCCAGCAGCGTAGCCACAGCAATGTACTCTGGAAACACCATATATTTT. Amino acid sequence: CASSVATAMYSGNTIYF.

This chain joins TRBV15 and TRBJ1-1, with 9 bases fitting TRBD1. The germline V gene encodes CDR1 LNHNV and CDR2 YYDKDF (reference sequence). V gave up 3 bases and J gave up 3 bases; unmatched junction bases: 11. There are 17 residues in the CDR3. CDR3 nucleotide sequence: TGTGCCACCAGCAGGGACAGGGGAGGCCGGTTGGACACTGAAGCTTTCTTT. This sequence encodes CATSRDRGGRLDTEAFF.

In nucleotides, the CDR3 is TGTGCCACCAGCAGAGTGGGCCTCCTGGATTCGGGCAAAGCTTTCTTT. Protein sequence: CATSRVGLLDSGKAFF. The gene calls are TRBV15 and TRBJ1-1; no clear D. The V and J ends lost 1 base and 9 bases respectively, with 21 bases between them. CDR1 LNHNV and CDR2 YYDKDF come from the germline V gene (reference sequence). This CDR3 contains 16 residues.

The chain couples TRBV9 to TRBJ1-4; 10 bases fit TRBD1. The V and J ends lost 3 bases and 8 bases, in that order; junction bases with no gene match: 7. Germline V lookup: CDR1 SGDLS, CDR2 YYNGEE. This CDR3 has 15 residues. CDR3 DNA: TGTGCCAGCAGCGAGGGACAGGGGTCGCGGGAAAAACTGTTTTTT. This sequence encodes CASSEGQGSREKLFF. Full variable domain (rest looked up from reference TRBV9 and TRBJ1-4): DSGVTQTPKHLITATGQRVTLRCSPRSGDLSVYWYQQSLDQGLQFLIQYYNGEERAKGNILERFSAQQFPDLHSELNLSSLELGDSALYFCASSEGQGSREKLFFGSGTQLSVL.

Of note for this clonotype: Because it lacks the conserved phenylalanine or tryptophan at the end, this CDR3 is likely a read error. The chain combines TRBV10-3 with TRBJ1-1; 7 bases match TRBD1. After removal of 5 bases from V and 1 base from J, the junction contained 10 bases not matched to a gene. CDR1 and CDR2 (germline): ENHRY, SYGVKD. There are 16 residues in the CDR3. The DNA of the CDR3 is TGTGCCATCAGTCAACAGGGGAGGTGGGGGAACACTGAAGCTTTCCTT. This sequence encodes CAISQQGRWGNTEAFL.

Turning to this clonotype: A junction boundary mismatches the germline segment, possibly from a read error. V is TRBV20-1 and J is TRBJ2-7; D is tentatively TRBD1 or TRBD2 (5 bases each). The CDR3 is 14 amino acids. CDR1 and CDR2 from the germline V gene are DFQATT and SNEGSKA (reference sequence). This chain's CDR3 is CSARRFIGTREQHF. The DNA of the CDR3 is TGCAGTGCTAGGCGATTCATTGGGACCCGCGAGCAGCACTTC.

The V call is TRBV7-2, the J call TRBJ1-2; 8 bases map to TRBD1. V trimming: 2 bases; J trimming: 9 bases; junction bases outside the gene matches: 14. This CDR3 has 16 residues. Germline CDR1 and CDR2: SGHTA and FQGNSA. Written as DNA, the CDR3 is TGTGCCAGCAGCTTAATCGGCCTAGGACAGGGATCAAGCTACACCTTC. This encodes CASSLIGLGQGSSYTF.

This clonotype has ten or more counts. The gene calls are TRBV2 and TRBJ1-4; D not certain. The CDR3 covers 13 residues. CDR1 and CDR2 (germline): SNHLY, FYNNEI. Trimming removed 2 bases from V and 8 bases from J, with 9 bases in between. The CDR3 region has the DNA TGTGCCAGCAGTGAAACTAGGACCGAAAAACTGTTTTTT. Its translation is CASSETRTEKLFF. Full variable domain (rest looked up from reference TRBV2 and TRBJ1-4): EPEVTQTPSHQVTQMGQEVILRCVPISNHLYFYWYRQILGQKVEFLVSFYNNEISEKSEIFDDQFSVERPDGSNFTLKIRSTKLEDSAMYFCASSETRTEKLFFGSGTQLSVL.

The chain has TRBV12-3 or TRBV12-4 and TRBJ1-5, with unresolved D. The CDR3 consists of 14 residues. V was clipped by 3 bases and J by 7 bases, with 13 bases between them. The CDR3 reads CASSFGGAGQPQHF. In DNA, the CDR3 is TGTGCCAGCAGTTTTGGAGGCGCGGGGCAGCCCCAGCATTTT.

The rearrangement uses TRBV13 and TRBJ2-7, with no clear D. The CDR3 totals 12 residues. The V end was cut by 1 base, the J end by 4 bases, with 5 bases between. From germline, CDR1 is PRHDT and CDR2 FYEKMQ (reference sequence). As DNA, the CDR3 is TGTGCCAGCAGCTTAGTGCAGTACGAGCAGTACTTC. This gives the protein CASSLVQYEQYF.

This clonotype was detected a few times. CDR3 nucleotide sequence: TGTGCCAGCAGCGTCGGCGGGAACTACGAGCAGTACTTC. It is translated as CASSVGGNYEQYF. The V call is TRBV5-6, the J call TRBJ2-7, with D possibly being TRBD2 (6 bases). The CDR3 loop spans 13 amino acids. Per germline, CDR1 SGHDT and CDR2 YYEEEE. The V end lost 4 bases, the J end lost 3 bases, and 11 bases lay between the germline ends.

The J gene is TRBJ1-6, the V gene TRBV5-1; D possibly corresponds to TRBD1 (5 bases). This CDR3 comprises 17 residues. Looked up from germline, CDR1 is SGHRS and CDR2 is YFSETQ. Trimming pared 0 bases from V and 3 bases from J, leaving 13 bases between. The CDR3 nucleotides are TGCGCCAGCAGCTTGGGGGGGGAAGCTAACTATAATTCACCCCTCCACTTT. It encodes CASSLGGEANYNSPLHF.

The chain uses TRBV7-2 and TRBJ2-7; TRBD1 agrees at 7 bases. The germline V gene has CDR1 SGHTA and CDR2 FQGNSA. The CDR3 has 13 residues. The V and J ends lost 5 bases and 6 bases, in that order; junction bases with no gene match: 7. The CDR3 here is CASSQDWDSEQYF. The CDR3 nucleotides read TGTGCCAGCAGCCAAGATTGGGACAGCGAGCAGTACTTC.

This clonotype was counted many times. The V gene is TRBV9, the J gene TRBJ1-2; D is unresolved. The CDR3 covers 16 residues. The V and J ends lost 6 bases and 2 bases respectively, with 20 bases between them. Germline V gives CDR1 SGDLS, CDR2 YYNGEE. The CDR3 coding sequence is TGTGCCAGCACAGGTGGTGGGCGCAGGACGAACTATGGCTACACCTTC. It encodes CASTGGGRRTNYGYTF.

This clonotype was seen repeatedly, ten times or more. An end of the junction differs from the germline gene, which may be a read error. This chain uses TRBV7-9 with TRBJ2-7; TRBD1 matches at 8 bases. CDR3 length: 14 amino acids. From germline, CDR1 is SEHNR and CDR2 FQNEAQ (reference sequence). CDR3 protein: CASSLGQGTYEQYF. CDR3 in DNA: TGTGCCAGCAGTTTAGGACAGGGTACCTACGAGCAGTACTTC.

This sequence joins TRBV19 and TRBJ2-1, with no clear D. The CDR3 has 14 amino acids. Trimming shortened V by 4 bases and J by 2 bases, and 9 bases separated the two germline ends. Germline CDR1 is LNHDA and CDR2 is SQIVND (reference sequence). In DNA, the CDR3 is TGTGCCAGTAGTACCAGGATCCCCTACAATGAGCAGTTCTTC. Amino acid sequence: CASSTRIPYNEQFF.